Presented here are 20 T cell receptor beta chains from one specimen sequenced in a study of human T cells and chemical hapten exposure. As for time point: healthy volunteer bleed at 6 weeks. Whole blood, unfractionated, served as the material for total RNA extraction. TCRdb reanalysed the RACE reads using MiXCR and keeps one entry per CDR3 protein. The table shows 65,000 or so distinct CDR3 sequences, with about 5.7% occurring only once. The sequenced material came from whole blood. These receptors came from a female donor in good health. Some clones in this sample may be carry-over from other donors' samples.

The chain uses TRBV27 and TRBJ2-6; D is unclear. CDR1 is MNHEY and CDR2 is SMNVEV in the germline V gene (reference sequence). This CDR3 contains 15 residues. Trimming cost V 3 bases and J 0 bases, with 6 bases left between them. This CDR3 is CASSFVGSGANVLTF. CDR3 DNA: TGTGCCAGCAGTTTTGTGGGCTCTGGGGCCAACGTCCTGACTTTC.

The sample holds many counts of this clonotype. The chain carries TRBV5-1 and TRBJ2-3, with a weak D call TRBD1 (6 bases). CDR1 and CDR2 (germline): SGHRS, YFSETQ. CDR3 size: 16 residues. Trimming left V 0 bases short and J 7 bases short, with 18 bases between. The CDR3 sequence: CASSLVQGMAGYTQYF. DNA for the CDR3: TGCGCCAGCAGCTTGGTGCAGGGGATGGCTGGATATACGCAGTATTTT. Variable domain in full (rest from reference TRBV5-1 and TRBJ2-3): KAGVTQTPRYLIKTRGQQVTLSCSPISGHRSVSWYQQTPGQGLQFLFEYFSETQRNKGNFPGRFSGRQFSNSRSEMNVSTLELGDSALYLCASSLVQGMAGYTQYFGPGTRLTVL.

V usage is TRBV5-1 and J usage is TRBJ2-3, with 9 nucleotides matching TRBD2. V shed 4 bases and J 0 bases; nucleotides not matched to a gene: 6. The CDR3 is 16 amino acids. Germline V lookup: CDR1 SGHRS, CDR2 YFSETQ. The CDR3 sequence: CASSLSSGASTDTQYF. As DNA, the CDR3 is TGCGCCAGCAGCCTATCTAGCGGGGCTAGCACAGATACGCAGTATTTT.

This clonotype appeared many times. The chain carries TRBV15 and TRBJ2-7, with D perhaps TRBD2 (5 bases). The V end lost 0 bases, the J end lost 6 bases, and 9 bases lay between the germline ends. There are 13 residues in the CDR3. The germline V gene encodes CDR1 LNHNV and CDR2 YYDKDF (reference sequence). The CDR3 coding sequence is TGTGCCACCAGCAGAGATCCAGAGGGCGAGCAGTACTTC. Translating it yields CATSRDPEGEQYF.

This clonotype has at least ten counts. This chain connects TRBV29-1 to TRBJ1-1, with 7 bases identical to TRBD1. Germline CDR1 is SQVTM and CDR2 is ANQGSEA. J lost 1 base, V lost 8 bases, and 7 bases had no gene match. This CDR3 is 13 amino acids long. The CDR3 DNA reads as TGCAGCATATACAGGGGTAGGAACACTGAAGCTTTCTTT. It specifies CSIYRGRNTEAFF.

There are a few counts of this clonotype. The rearrangement uses TRBV20-1 and TRBJ2-7, with a weak D call TRBD1 (5 bases). The CDR3 is 13 residues long. Per germline, CDR1 DFQATT and CDR2 SNEGSKA (reference sequence). Trimming left V 6 bases short and J 2 bases short, with 14 bases between. The DNA for the CDR3 is TGCAGTGCCCGACCACAGGCTACCTACGAGCAGTACTTC. As protein: CSARPQATYEQYF.

V is TRBV19 and J is TRBJ2-1; no definite D call. Germline V gene lookup returns CDR1 LNHDA and CDR2 SQIVND (reference sequence). V shed 4 bases and J shed 7 bases, with 14 bases lying between them. The CDR3 totals 14 residues. The CDR3 is CASSTDFYENEQFF. The CDR3 bases are TGTGCCAGTAGTACCGACTTTTACGAAAATGAGCAGTTCTTC. Based on the CDR3 plus reference TRBV19 and TRBJ2-1, the full variable domain is DGGITQSPKYLFRKEGQNVTLSCEQNLNHDAMYWYRQDPGQGLRLIYYSQIVNDFQKGDIAEGYSVSREKKESFPLTVTSAQKNPTAFYLCASSTDFYENEQFFGPGTRLTVL.

Many counts were recorded for this clonotype. The genes are TRBV20-1 and TRBJ2-7; 11 nucleotides agree with TRBD2. Germline-derived CDR1 and CDR2 are DFQATT and SNEGSKA (reference sequence). The CDR3 consists of 16 residues. The ends lost 5 bases at V and 2 bases at J; junction bases unmatched: 11. In DNA form, the CDR3 reads TGCAGTGCTCCTCCTCTACTAGCGGGAGAACCCTACGAGCAGTACTTC. It codes for CSAPPLLAGEPYEQYF.

The chain couples TRBV28 to TRBJ1-2, with D maybe TRBD1 (6 bases). CDR1 is MDHEN and CDR2 is SYDVKM in the germline V gene. The CDR3 extends over 13 amino acids. Trimming left V 9 bases short and J 5 bases short, with 16 bases between. As DNA, the CDR3 is TGTGCCAGTCAAGGGGGGGTGAAGTATGGCTACACCTTC. As protein: CASQGGVKYGYTF.

The sample holds many counts of this clonotype. This chain uses TRBV27 with TRBJ2-1, with TRBD1 matching over 8 bases. Germline values: CDR1 MNHEY, CDR2 SMNVEV (reference sequence). With 3 bases clipped from V and 1 base from J, the junction kept 17 bases outside the gene matches. This CDR3 region has 20 residues. The DNA for the CDR3 is TGTGCCAGCAGTTTTAGGGGGACAGGCGAAATTTCCGGTTCCTACAATGAGCAGTTCTTC. Its translation is CASSFRGTGEISGSYNEQFF.

The J gene is TRBJ1-3, the V gene TRBV28; 8 bases align to TRBD1. The CDR3 is made up of 15 amino acids. Germline V gene lookup returns CDR1 MDHEN and CDR2 SYDVKM. Unmatched junction bases numbered 8, after V lost 8 bases and J lost 2 bases. CDR3 DNA: TGTGCCAGCGCTGTCCAGGGGGCCACTGGAAACACCATATATTTT. This encodes CASAVQGATGNTIYF. Complete variable domain (other parts from reference TRBV28 and TRBJ1-3): DVKVTQSSRYLVKRTGEKVFLECVQDMDHENMFWYRQDPGLGLRLIYFSYDVKMKEKGDIPEGYSVSREKKERFSLILESASTNQTSMYLCASAVQGATGNTIYFGEGSWLTVV.

This clonotype occurred a few times. One junction end does not reproduce the germline sequence, and a read error may be involved. V gene TRBV29-1 combines with J gene TRBJ2-7; 14 nucleotides agree with TRBD2. The CDR3 is 15 residues long. Germline assignment: CDR1 SQVTM and CDR2 ANQGSEA. The CDR3 loop reads CSVEGTSGRPYEQYF. For the CDR3, the DNA is TGCAGCGTAGAAGGGACTAGCGGGAGACCCTACGAGCAGTACTTC.

This clonotype has at least ten counts. V and J are TRBV2 and TRBJ1-5; D is uncertain. Trimming removed 6 bases at V and 7 bases at J, with 16 bases between. Germline V lookup: CDR1 SNHLY, CDR2 FYNNEI. This CDR3 has 14 residues. CDR3 nucleotide sequence: TGTGCCAGCAGCCCACCTTCAATGGGGCAGCCCCAGCATTTT. It encodes CASSPPSMGQPQHF.

This clonotype came up a few times. CDR3 loop: CASSQGQPYYGYTF. The CDR3 coding sequence is TGTGCCAGCAGCCAGGGACAGCCCTACTATGGCTACACCTTC. The chain has TRBV28 and TRBJ1-2, with 7 bases that match TRBD1. The length of the CDR3 is 14 residues. From germline, CDR1 is MDHEN and CDR2 SYDVKM. V was clipped by 6 bases and J by 3 bases; unmatched bases: 7.

This chain links TRBV28 with TRBJ1-6; D remains ambiguous. Trimming cost V 7 bases and J 7 bases, with 8 bases left between them. The CDR3 loop spans 12 amino acids. Germline V gene lookup returns CDR1 MDHEN and CDR2 SYDVKM. For the CDR3, the DNA is TGTGCCAGCACTATTCCGAATTCACCCCTCCACTTT. The encoded protein is CASTIPNSPLHF.

This clonotype was seen ten or more times. The CDR3 DNA sequence: TGTGCCAGCAGTCCCTATCTAGTGCGGGTAAACACAGATACGCAGTATTTT. It translates to CASSPYLVRVNTDTQYF. The chain uses TRBV12-3 or TRBV12-4 and TRBJ2-3; D is possibly TRBD2 (5 bases). The CDR3 extends over 17 amino acids. With 5 bases removed from V and 2 bases from J, the gap between germline ends came to 20 bases.

The sample holds a few counts of this clonotype. The CDR3 loop reads CASSTTSGKETQYF. The CDR3, as DNA: TGTGCCAGCAGCACGACTAGCGGGAAAGAGACCCAGTACTTC. The chain joins TRBV9 to TRBJ2-5; 11 bases match TRBD2. The ends lost 4 bases at V and 3 bases at J; junction bases unmatched: 2. The CDR3 extends over 14 amino acids. Looked up from germline, CDR1 is SGDLS and CDR2 is YYNGEE.

This clonotype was recorded many times. CDR3 sequence: CASKPGTGNTEAFF. For the CDR3, the DNA is TGTGCCAGCAAACCCGGGACAGGGAACACTGAAGCTTTCTTT. This sequence joins TRBV2 and TRBJ1-1; 8 bases align to TRBD1. In germline, CDR1 is SNHLY, CDR2 FYNNEI. The V gene end was trimmed by 7 bases and the J gene end by 1 base; junction bases not matched to a gene: 5. The CDR3 is 14 amino acids.

V usage is TRBV7-2 and J usage is TRBJ2-5; 7 bases are shared with TRBD1. V lost 5 bases to trimming and J lost 1 base; unmatched junction nucleotides: 7. The CDR3 totals 15 residues. Germline V lookup: CDR1 SGHTA, CDR2 FQGNSA. CDR3 sequence reads: CASSITGVLQETQYF. For the CDR3, the DNA is TGTGCCAGCAGCATCACAGGGGTACTCCAAGAGACCCAGTACTTC.

In this sample, this clonotype turned up many times. V usage is TRBV7-2 and J usage is TRBJ2-3; D gene ambiguous. CDR1 is SGHTA and CDR2 is FQGNSA in the germline V gene. The CDR3 loop spans 13 amino acids. V lost 4 bases and J 0 bases, leaving 5 bases between the germline ends. The CDR3 region is CASSYLSTDTQYF. Written as DNA, the CDR3 is TGTGCCAGCAGCTACCTCAGCACAGATACGCAGTATTTT. Looking up the rest from reference TRBV7-2 and TRBJ2-3 gives the full variable domain: GAGVSQSPSNKVTEKGKDVELRCDPISGHTALYWYRQSLGQGLEFLIYFQGNSAPDKSGLPSDRFSAERTGGSVSTLTIQRTQQEDSAVYLCASSYLSTDTQYFGPGTRLTVL.